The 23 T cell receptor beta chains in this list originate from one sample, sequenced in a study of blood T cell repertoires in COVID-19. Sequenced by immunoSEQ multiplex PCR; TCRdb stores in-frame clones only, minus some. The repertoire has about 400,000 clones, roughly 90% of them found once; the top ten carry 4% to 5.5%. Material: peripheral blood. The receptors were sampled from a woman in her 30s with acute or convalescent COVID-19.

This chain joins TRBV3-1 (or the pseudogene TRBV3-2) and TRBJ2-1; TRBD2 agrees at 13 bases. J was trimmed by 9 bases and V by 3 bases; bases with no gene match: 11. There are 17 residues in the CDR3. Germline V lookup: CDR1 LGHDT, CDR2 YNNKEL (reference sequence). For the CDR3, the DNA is TGTGCCAGCAGCCAGCTACCCGGACTAGCGGGGGCAAGTGAGCAGTTCTTC. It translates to CASSQLPGLAGASEQFF.

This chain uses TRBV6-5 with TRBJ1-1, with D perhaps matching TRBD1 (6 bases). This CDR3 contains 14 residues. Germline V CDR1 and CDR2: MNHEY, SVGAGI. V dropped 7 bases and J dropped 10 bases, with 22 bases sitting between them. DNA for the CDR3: TGTGCCAGCACCCACGACCCCAGGGGAGGGGCAGCTTTCTTT. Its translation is CASTHDPRGGAAFF.

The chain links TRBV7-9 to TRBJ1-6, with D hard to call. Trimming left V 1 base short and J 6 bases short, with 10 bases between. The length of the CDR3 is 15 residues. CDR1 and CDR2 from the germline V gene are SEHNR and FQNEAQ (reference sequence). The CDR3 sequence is CASSLDGRGNSPLHF. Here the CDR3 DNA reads TGTGCCAGCAGCTTAGATGGGCGTGGTAATTCACCCCTCCACTTT.

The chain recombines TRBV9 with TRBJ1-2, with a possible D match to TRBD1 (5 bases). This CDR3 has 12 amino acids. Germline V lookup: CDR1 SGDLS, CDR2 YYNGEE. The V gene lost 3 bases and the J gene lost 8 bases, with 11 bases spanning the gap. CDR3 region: CASSAGVGGYTF. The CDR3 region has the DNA TGTGCCAGCAGCGCGGGGGTCGGGGGCTACACCTTC.

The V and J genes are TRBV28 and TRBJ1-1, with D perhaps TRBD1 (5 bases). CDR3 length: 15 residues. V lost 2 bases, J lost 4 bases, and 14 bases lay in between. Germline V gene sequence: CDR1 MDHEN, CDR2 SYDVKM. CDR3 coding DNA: TGTGCCAGCAGTTTAGTAGGGGCCGGGAGCACTGAAGCTTTCTTT. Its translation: CASSLVGAGSTEAFF.

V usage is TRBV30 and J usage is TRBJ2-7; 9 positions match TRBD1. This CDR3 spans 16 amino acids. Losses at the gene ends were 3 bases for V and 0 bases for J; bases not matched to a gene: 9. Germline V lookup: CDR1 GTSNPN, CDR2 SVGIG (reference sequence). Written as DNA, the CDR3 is TGTGCCTGGAGCGCGCCCCGGGACAGGGTCTCCTACGAGCAGTACTTC. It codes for CAWSAPRDRVSYEQYF.

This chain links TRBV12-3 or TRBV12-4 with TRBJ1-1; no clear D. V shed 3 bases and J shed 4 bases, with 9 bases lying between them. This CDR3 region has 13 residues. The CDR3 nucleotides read TGTGCCAGCAGTTTGTATGCCGGCACTGAAGCTTTCTTT. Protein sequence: CASSLYAGTEAFF.

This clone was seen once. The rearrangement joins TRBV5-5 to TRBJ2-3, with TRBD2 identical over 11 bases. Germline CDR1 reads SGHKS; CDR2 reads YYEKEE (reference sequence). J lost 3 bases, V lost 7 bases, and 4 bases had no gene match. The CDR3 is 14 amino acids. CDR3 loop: CASVSGGATDTQYF. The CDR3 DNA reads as TGTGCCAGCGTTAGCGGGGGGGCGACAGATACGCAGTATTTT.

The CDR3 region is CAWSFPGLYQETQYF. The CDR3 nucleotides are TGTGCCTGGAGTTTCCCGGGACTCTACCAAGAGACCCAGTACTTC. This chain connects TRBV30 to TRBJ2-5; the D gene is possibly TRBD2 (6 bases). Germline V gene lookup returns CDR1 GTSNPN and CDR2 SVGIG (reference sequence). V was clipped by 2 bases and J by 0 bases, with 13 bases between them. This CDR3 has 15 residues.

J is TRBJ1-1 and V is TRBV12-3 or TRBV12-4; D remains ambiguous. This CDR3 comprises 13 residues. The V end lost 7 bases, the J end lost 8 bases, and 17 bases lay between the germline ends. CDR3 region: CASTSIVELEAFF. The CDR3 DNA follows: TGTGCCAGCACCTCAATAGTCGAACTGGAAGCTTTCTTT.

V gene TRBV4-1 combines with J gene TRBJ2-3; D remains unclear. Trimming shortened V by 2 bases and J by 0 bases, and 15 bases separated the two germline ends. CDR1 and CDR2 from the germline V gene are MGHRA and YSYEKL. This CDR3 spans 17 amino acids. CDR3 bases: TGCGCCAGCAGCCAACCGATGGAGTCTCGAAGCACAGATACGCAGTATTTT. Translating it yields CASSQPMESRSTDTQYF.

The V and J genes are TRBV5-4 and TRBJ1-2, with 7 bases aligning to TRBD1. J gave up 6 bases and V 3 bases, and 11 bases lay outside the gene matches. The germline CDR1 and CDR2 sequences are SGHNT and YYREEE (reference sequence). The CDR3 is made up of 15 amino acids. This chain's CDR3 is CASSSPNRQGDGYTF. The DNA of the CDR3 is TGTGCCAGCAGCTCCCCTAATAGACAGGGTGATGGCTACACCTTC.

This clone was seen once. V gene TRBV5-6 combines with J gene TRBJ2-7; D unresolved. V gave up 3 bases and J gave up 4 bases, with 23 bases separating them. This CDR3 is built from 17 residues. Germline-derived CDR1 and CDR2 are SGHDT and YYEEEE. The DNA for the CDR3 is TGTGCCAGCAGCTGGGCCCCTGGGCAGCTACGGAAATACGAGCAGTACTTC. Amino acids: CASSWAPGQLRKYEQYF.

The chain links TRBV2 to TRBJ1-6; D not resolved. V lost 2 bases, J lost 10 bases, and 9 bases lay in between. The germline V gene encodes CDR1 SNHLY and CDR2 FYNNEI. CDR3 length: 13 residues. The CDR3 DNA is TGTGCCAGCAGTGAATACGGGGTATCACCCCTCCACTTT. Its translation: CASSEYGVSPLHF. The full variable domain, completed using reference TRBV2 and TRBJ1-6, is EPEVTQTPSHQVTQMGQEVILRCVPISNHLYFYWYRQILGQKVEFLVSFYNNEISEKSEIFDDQFSVERPDGSNFTLKIRSTKLEDSAMYFCASSEYGVSPLHFGNGTRLTVT.

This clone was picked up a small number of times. CDR3 protein: CASRVSGTAIYNEQFF. CDR3 DNA: TGTGCCAGCAGGGTGTCGGGGACAGCTATTTACAATGAGCAGTTCTTC. The chain uses TRBV28 and TRBJ2-1; 7 bases line up with TRBD1. V was clipped by 6 bases and J by 4 bases; unmatched bases: 12. Germline values: CDR1 MDHEN, CDR2 SYDVKM. This CDR3 region has 16 residues.

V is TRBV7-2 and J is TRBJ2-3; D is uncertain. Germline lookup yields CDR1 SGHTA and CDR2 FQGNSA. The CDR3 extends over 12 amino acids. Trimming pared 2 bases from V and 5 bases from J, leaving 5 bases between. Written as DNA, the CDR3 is TGTGCCAGCAGCTTACCAGGAGATACGCAGTATTTT. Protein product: CASSLPGDTQYF.

The DNA for the CDR3 is TGCAGCGTTGAAGATTCGGAACAGGGTCCTAGCTCCTACGAGCAGTACTTC. Encoded protein: CSVEDSEQGPSSYEQYF. The chain uses TRBV29-1 and TRBJ2-7, with D perhaps matching TRBD1 (6 bases). Germline V CDR1 and CDR2: SQVTM, ANQGSEA. There are 17 residues in the CDR3. Trimming stripped 0 bases from V and 0 bases from J, with 18 bases between.

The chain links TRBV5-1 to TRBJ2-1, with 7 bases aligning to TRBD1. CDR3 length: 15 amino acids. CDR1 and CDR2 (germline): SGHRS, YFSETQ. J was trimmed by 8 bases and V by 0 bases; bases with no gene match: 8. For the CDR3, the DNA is TGCGCCAGCAGCTTGGCCCCGGGACAGTCGGATGAGCAGTTCTTC. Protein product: CASSLAPGQSDEQFF. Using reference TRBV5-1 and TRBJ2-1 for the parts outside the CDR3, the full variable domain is KAGVTQTPRYLIKTRGQQVTLSCSPISGHRSVSWYQQTPGQGLQFLFEYFSETQRNKGNFPGRFSGRQFSNSRSEMNVSTLELGDSALYLCASSLAPGQSDEQFFGPGTRLTVL.

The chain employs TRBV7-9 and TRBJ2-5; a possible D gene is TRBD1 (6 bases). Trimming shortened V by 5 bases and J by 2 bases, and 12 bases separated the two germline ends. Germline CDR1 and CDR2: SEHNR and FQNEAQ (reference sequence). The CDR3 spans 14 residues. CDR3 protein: CASSRGQLQETQYF. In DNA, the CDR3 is TGTGCCAGCAGCCGAGGACAGCTTCAAGAGACCCAGTACTTC.

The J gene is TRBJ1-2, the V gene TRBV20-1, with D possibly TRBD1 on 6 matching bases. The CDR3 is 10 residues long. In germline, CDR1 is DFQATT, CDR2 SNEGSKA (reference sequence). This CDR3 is CGTPNYGYTF. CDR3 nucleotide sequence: TGCGGGACACCTAACTATGGCTACACCTTC.

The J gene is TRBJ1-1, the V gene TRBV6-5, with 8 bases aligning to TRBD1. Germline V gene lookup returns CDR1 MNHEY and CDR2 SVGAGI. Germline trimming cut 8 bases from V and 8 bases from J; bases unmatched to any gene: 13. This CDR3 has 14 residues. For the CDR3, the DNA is TGTGCCAGCTCCCCCTTAGGACAGGGTAAGGAAGCTTTCTTT. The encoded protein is CASSPLGQGKEAFF.

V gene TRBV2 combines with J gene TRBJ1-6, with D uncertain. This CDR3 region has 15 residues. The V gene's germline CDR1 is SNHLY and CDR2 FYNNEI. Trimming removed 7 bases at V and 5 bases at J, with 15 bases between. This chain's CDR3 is CASNSQPTNNSPLHF. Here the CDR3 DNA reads TGTGCCAGCAATTCACAGCCTACGAATAATTCACCCCTCCACTTT. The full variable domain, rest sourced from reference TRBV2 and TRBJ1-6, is EPEVTQTPSHQVTQMGQEVILRCVPISNHLYFYWYRQILGQKVEFLVSFYNNEISEKSEIFDDQFSVERPDGSNFTLKIRSTKLEDSAMYFCASNSQPTNNSPLHFGNGTRLTVT.

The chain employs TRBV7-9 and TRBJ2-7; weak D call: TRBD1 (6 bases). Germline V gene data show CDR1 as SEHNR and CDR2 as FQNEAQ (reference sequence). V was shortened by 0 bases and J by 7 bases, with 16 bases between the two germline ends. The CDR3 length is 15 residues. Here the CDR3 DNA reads TGTGCCAGCAGCTTAGCCGACAGGACTCCGGGGGAGCAGTACTTC. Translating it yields CASSLADRTPGEQYF.